Below are 14 T cell receptor beta chains sequenced from a single sample in a study of blood T cell repertoires in COVID-19. Assay: immunoSEQ multiplex PCR; the TCRdb copy retains only in-frame clones and omits some. The sample contains approximately 320,000 clones, more than 75% of which appear only once. The sequencing sample was made of PBMCs or T cells enriched from blood (not recorded which). All receptors come from a man aged 55 to 70 who had recovered from COVID-19.

The CDR3 sequence is CASSLGTRLAGYEQYF. In DNA form, the CDR3 reads TGTGCCAGCAGCTTGGGTACGAGACTAGCGGGCTACGAGCAGTACTTC. The rearrangement uses TRBV5-4 and TRBJ2-7, with 10 bases matching TRBD2. The germline gives CDR1 SGHNT, CDR2 YYREEE (reference sequence). The CDR3 extends over 16 amino acids. V lost 0 bases to trimming and J lost 3 bases; unmatched junction nucleotides: 6.

This clone came up once. The chain joins TRBV7-9 to TRBJ2-1; 8 bases match TRBD1. The CDR3 spans 13 residues. V shed 2 bases, J shed 8 bases, and the junction held 2 bases outside the gene matches. Germline V gene lookup returns CDR1 SEHNR and CDR2 FQNEAQ (reference sequence). CDR3 nucleotide sequence: TGTGCCAGCAGCTTAACGACAGGGGATGAGCAGTTCTTC. Protein product: CASSLTTGDEQFF.

The gene calls are TRBV6-5 and TRBJ1-2; D call uncertain. Germline lookup yields CDR1 MNHEY and CDR2 SVGAGI. CDR3 length: 13 amino acids. V lost 5 bases and J 7 bases, leaving 14 bases between the germline ends. CDR3 in DNA: TGTGCCAGCAGTCCCGCGGAGAGAATTGGCTACACCTTC. It translates to CASSPAERIGYTF.

CDR3 loop: CASSVGKGANTEAFF. CDR3 DNA sequence: TGTGCCAGCAGCGTAGGGAAGGGGGCGAACACTGAAGCTTTCTTT. V gene TRBV9 combines with J gene TRBJ1-1; 7 positions match TRBD1. Germline trimming cut 0 bases from V and 1 base from J; bases unmatched to any gene: 3. CDR1 SGDLS and CDR2 YYNGEE come from the germline V gene. This CDR3 has 15 amino acids. The complete variable domain, with remaining parts taken from reference TRBV9 and TRBJ1-1, reads DSGVTQTPKHLITATGQRVTLRCSPRSGDLSVYWYQQSLDQGLQFLIQYYNGEERAKGNILERFSAQQFPDLHSELNLSSLELGDSALYFCASSVGKGANTEAFFGQGTRLTVV.

The gene calls are TRBV29-1 and TRBJ2-7, with D possibly TRBD1 on 6 matching bases. The CDR3 sequence is 12 residues long. Trimming took off 5 bases at V and 3 bases at J, with 11 bases between the two ends. The germline V gene has CDR1 SQVTM and CDR2 ANQGSEA. CDR3 in amino acids: CSVQGSRYEQYF. As DNA, the CDR3 is TGCAGCGTTCAGGGGTCCCGCTACGAGCAGTACTTC.

The rearrangement uses TRBV7-9 and TRBJ1-2; 7 bases are shared with TRBD1. The germline V gene has CDR1 SEHNR and CDR2 FQNEAQ (reference sequence). Unmatched junction bases numbered 8, after V lost 3 bases and J lost 7 bases. CDR3 size: 14 residues. Here the CDR3 DNA reads TGTGCCAGCAGCTTCCCCGACAGGGAGGCTGGCTACACCTTC. Amino acids: CASSFPDREAGYTF.

This clone was recorded only once. The chain joins TRBV2 to TRBJ1-5; 7 bases map to TRBD1. Trimming at V came to 3 bases and at J to 3 bases, leaving 5 bases not matched to a gene. The length of the CDR3 is 15 residues. Germline V gives CDR1 SNHLY, CDR2 FYNNEI. This CDR3 is CASSEEQGINQPQHF. CDR3 coding DNA: TGTGCCAGCAGTGAGGAACAGGGGATCAATCAGCCCCAGCATTTT.

This clone has only one observation. The V call is TRBV2, the J call TRBJ2-7; D possibly corresponds to TRBD1 (8 bases). Deletions cut 11 bases from V and 7 bases from J, with 21 bases between. CDR1 and CDR2 from the germline V gene are SNHLY and FYNNEI. The CDR3 is 13 residues long. The CDR3 sequence is CAGYRGGLEEQYF. The CDR3 DNA follows: TGTGCCGGCTACAGGGGGGGCTTAGAGGAGCAGTACTTC.

This CDR3 reads CASSSLSGGSAGELFF. The CDR3 nucleotides read TGTGCCAGCAGCTCCCTTAGCGGGGGGTCCGCCGGGGAGCTGTTTTTT. The genes are TRBV7-8 and TRBJ2-2; 10 bases are a match to TRBD2. The CDR3 is 16 residues long. Germline CDR1 reads SGHVS; CDR2 reads FQNEAQ. Trimming cost V 4 bases and J 6 bases; bases outside gene matches: 8.

The genes are TRBV7-9 and TRBJ1-2, with a possible D match to TRBD1 (5 bases). Germline CDR1 reads SEHNR; CDR2 reads FQNEAQ (reference sequence). The CDR3 contains 15 residues. The V and J ends lost 1 base and 6 bases respectively, with 15 bases between them. CDR3 coding DNA: TGTGCCAGCAGCTTAGTTTCGCGGGGCCAGCATGGCTACACCTTC. This gives the protein CASSLVSRGQHGYTF.

This clone was picked up a small number of times. The chain uses TRBV15 and TRBJ1-6; D ambiguous. Germline CDR1 and CDR2: LNHNV and YYDKDF (reference sequence). The CDR3 runs 16 residues. The V end was cut by 2 bases, the J end by 8 bases, with 16 bases between. The CDR3 protein is CATSRKEGYGDSPLHF. The DNA for the CDR3 is TGTGCCACCAGCAGAAAGGAGGGTTATGGGGATTCACCCCTCCACTTT.

V and J are TRBV28 and TRBJ2-5; TRBD2 matches 8 bases. J lost 2 bases, V lost 5 bases, and 13 bases had no gene match. Germline V lookup: CDR1 MDHEN, CDR2 SYDVKM. The CDR3 runs to 17 residues. The CDR3 loop reads CASSVDLNSGAQETQYF. The CDR3, as DNA: TGTGCCAGCAGTGTCGATCTTAATAGCGGGGCACAAGAGACCCAGTACTTC. Combining the CDR3 with reference TRBV28 and TRBJ2-5 gives the whole variable domain DVKVTQSSRYLVKRTGEKVFLECVQDMDHENMFWYRQDPGLGLRLIYFSYDVKMKEKGDIPEGYSVSREKKERFSLILESASTNQTSMYLCASSVDLNSGAQETQYFGPGTRLLVL.

This rearrangement joins TRBV6-5 to TRBJ1-1; possible D gene TRBD1, 6 bases. Germline CDR1 and CDR2: MNHEY and SVGAGI. V was pared by 7 bases and J by 0 bases, with 9 bases between. The CDR3 has 13 residues. CDR3 region: CASKTGMNTEAFF. CDR3 coding DNA: TGTGCCAGCAAAACAGGGATGAACACTGAAGCTTTCTTT.

A note on this clone: The junction departs from the called germline gene at one end, perhaps through a read error. The chain joins TRBV5-1 to TRBJ2-7; D is perhaps TRBD1 (6 bases). Germline CDR1 and CDR2: SGHRS and YFSETQ. This CDR3 is 12 amino acids long. CDR3 sequence reads: CASSLDSPPQYF. Written as DNA, the CDR3 is TGCGCCAGCAGTTTGGACAGCCCTCCGCAGTACTTC.